This passage covers 14 T cell receptor beta chains from one sample sequenced in a study of shared clonotypes between healthy human individuals. Some clones are missing from TCRdb's copy, which holds only in-frame ones; the method was immunoSEQ multiplex PCR. The sample yields under 2.5 million clones, 85% to 95% seen once. The sample consisted of naive CD4+ T cells from PBMCs. Regarding subset: CD45RA+ positively selected. Source of these receptors: a man aged 18 to 29 in good health. Some clones in this sample may be carry-over from other donors' samples.

V is TRBV29-1 and J is TRBJ1-4; TRBD1 is a possible D gene (5 bases). This CDR3 has 13 residues. Trimming removed 5 bases from V and 7 bases from J, with 14 bases in between. The germline V gene encodes CDR1 SQVTM and CDR2 ANQGSEA. In DNA, the CDR3 is TGCAGCGTTTTCTCAGGGAAGGGTGAAAAACTGTTTTTT. Residues: CSVFSGKGEKLFF.

The chain joins TRBV6-1 to TRBJ2-7; 10 bases are shared with TRBD1. CDR3 length equals 15 residues. The V gene end was trimmed by 3 bases and the J gene end by 9 bases; junction bases not matched to a gene: 11. Germline CDR1 MNHNS, CDR2 SASEGT. CDR3 amino acids: CASSETPGQGLGQYF. The CDR3 DNA sequence: TGTGCCAGCAGTGAGACACCGGGACAGGGGCTAGGGCAGTACTTC.

This chain joins TRBV27 and TRBJ2-1; 7 bases map to TRBD2. This CDR3 contains 15 residues. The V segment lost 7 bases and the J segment 4 bases; nucleotides outside the gene matches: 10. Per germline, CDR1 MNHEY and CDR2 SMNVEV (reference sequence). CDR3 loop: CASKGAGAYYNEQFF. The CDR3 DNA sequence: TGTGCCAGCAAGGGTGCGGGAGCCTATTACAATGAGCAGTTCTTC.

V and J are TRBV9 and TRBJ2-5; the match to TRBD2 covers 7 bases. Unmatched junction bases numbered 10, after V lost 0 bases and J lost 2 bases. The CDR3 loop spans 17 amino acids. Germline V CDR1 and CDR2: SGDLS, YYNGEE. The CDR3 DNA follows: TGTGCCAGCAGCGTAGCTACGACGGGAGCGGGGCAAGAGACCCAGTACTTC. The encoded protein is CASSVATTGAGQETQYF.

V gene TRBV15 combines with J gene TRBJ1-3, with D possibly matching TRBD1 (6 bases). The V gene's germline CDR1 is LNHNV and CDR2 YYDKDF (reference sequence). V dropped 0 bases and J dropped 0 bases, with 15 bases sitting between them. The CDR3 covers 18 residues. CDR3 amino acids: CATSRDGQPSTSGNTIYF. DNA for the CDR3: TGTGCCACCAGCAGAGATGGACAGCCCTCCACCTCTGGAAACACCATATATTTT.

Of note for this clone: Within the sample, other DNA sequences also encode this same CDR3. The CDR3 protein is CASSPRHEQYF. The CDR3 DNA follows: TGTGCCAGCTCCCCACGCCACGAGCAGTACTTC. The chain uses TRBV28 and TRBJ2-7; no reliable D call. The CDR3 has 11 residues. Per germline, CDR1 MDHEN and CDR2 SYDVKM. Trimming shortened V by 8 bases and J by 5 bases, and 10 bases separated the two germline ends.

The CDR3 reads CASAGQGEYRSNQPQHF. The CDR3 nucleotides read TGTGCCTCGGCGGGACAGGGTGAGTACAGAAGCAATCAGCCCCAGCATTTT. V gene TRBV19 combines with J gene TRBJ1-5; 9 nucleotides agree with TRBD1. This CDR3 region has 17 residues. Germline V gene data show CDR1 as LNHDA and CDR2 as SQIVND (reference sequence). Trimming took 11 bases from V and 1 from J; bases not matched to a gene: 15. Full variable domain (remainder filled in from reference TRBV19 and TRBJ1-5): DGGITQSPKYLFRKEGQNVTLSCEQNLNHDAMYWYRQDPGQGLRLIYYSQIVNDFQKGDIAEGYSVSREKKESFPLTVTSAQKNPTAFYLCASAGQGEYRSNQPQHFGDGTRLSIL.

In regard to this clone: This sample includes further DNA sequences coding for the same CDR3. The rearrangement uses TRBV2 and TRBJ2-7; perhaps TRBD1 as D (6 bases). CDR1 and CDR2 from the germline V gene are SNHLY and FYNNEI. V was clipped by 6 bases and J by 6 bases, with 12 bases between them. The length of the CDR3 is 12 residues. CDR3 in amino acids: CASREQGAEQYF. DNA of the CDR3: TGTGCCAGCAGGGAACAGGGTGCCGAGCAGTACTTC. Complete variable domain (other parts from reference TRBV2 and TRBJ2-7): EPEVTQTPSHQVTQMGQEVILRCVPISNHLYFYWYRQILGQKVEFLVSFYNNEISEKSEIFDDQFSVERPDGSNFTLKIRSTKLEDSAMYFCASREQGAEQYFGPGTRLTVT.

This clone showed up just once. The chain carries TRBV30 and TRBJ1-5, with D possibly TRBD1 on 6 matching bases. Germline lookup yields CDR1 GTSNPN and CDR2 SVGIG (reference sequence). Trimming pared 4 bases from V and 2 bases from J, leaving 15 bases between. This CDR3 is built from 15 residues. As DNA, the CDR3 is TGTGCCTGGACCCTGGGGGGCGCGGGCAATCAGCCCCAGCATTTT. Residues: CAWTLGGAGNQPQHF. Drawing the rest from reference TRBV30 and TRBJ1-5, the complete variable domain is SQTIHQWPATLVQPVGSPLSLECTVEGTSNPNLYWYRQAAGRGLQLLFYSVGIGQISSEVPQNLSASRPQDRQFILSSKKLLLSDSGFYLCAWTLGGAGNQPQHFGDGTRLSIL.

The chain joins TRBV5-1 to TRBJ1-3; no definite D call. Germline lookup yields CDR1 SGHRS and CDR2 YFSETQ. This CDR3 is 13 amino acids long. The germline V and J ends were trimmed by 4 bases and 4 bases, with 9 bases remaining between them. In DNA form, the CDR3 reads TGCGCCAGCAGCGTCCTACCGGGAAACACCATATATTTT. Translating gives CASSVLPGNTIYF.

The chain combines TRBV7-9 with TRBJ2-2, with D perhaps matching TRBD1 (7 bases). V shed 8 bases and J shed 5 bases, with 12 bases lying between them. The CDR3 has 13 residues. The V gene's germline CDR1 is SEHNR and CDR2 FQNEAQ (reference sequence). The CDR3 protein is CASGQGGTGELFF. The CDR3 DNA sequence: TGTGCCAGCGGGCAGGGGGGAACCGGGGAGCTGTTTTTT.

This clone has a single count. The chain is built from TRBV9 and TRBJ2-5; TRBD1 agrees at 7 bases. With 4 bases clipped from V and 4 bases from J, the junction kept 4 bases outside the gene matches. The CDR3 spans 13 residues. Germline-derived CDR1 and CDR2 are SGDLS and YYNGEE. The DNA of the CDR3 is TGTGCCAGCAGCTTGACAGGGTTAGAGACCCAGTACTTC. Translation: CASSLTGLETQYF.

The chain carries TRBV15 and TRBJ1-5; no reliable D call. The germline V gene has CDR1 LNHNV and CDR2 YYDKDF (reference sequence). V lost 2 bases and J lost 6, with 14 bases in between. CDR3 length: 15 amino acids. CDR3 in amino acids: CATSRTSYSGQPQHF. CDR3 in DNA: TGTGCCACCAGCAGAACAAGCTATTCGGGTCAGCCCCAGCATTTT.

The chain is built from TRBV7-3 and TRBJ2-1; D is unclear. Per germline, CDR1 SGHTA and CDR2 FQGTGA. CDR3 length: 15 amino acids. Trimming pared 6 bases from V and 7 bases from J, leaving 19 bases between. The CDR3 loop reads CASRPPGVAENEQFF. The CDR3 region has the DNA TGTGCCAGCAGGCCCCCTGGAGTGGCAGAGAATGAGCAGTTCTTC.